This T cell receptor beta chain originates from a study of graft-versus-host responses after intestinal transplantation. Study summary: Recipients had transplants, and these were multivisceral, liver-intestinal, or isolated intestinal. Anti-thymocyte globulin induction preceded about 3 years of tacrolimus and steroid maintenance in all recipients.

Clones were read by immunoSEQ multiplex PCR, and TCRdb kept only the in-frame ones, dropping some. The data hold about 120,000 clones, with 90% to 95% observed a single time. In regard to this clone: The antigen remains undetermined.

Study findings and constraints: Ileal or blood samples showed some GvH clones first, and such clones were also found in recipient marrow.

The junction had 13 bases not matched to a gene; V was cut back by 4 bases and J by 5 bases. CDR3 size: 18 residues. Germline CDR1 reads SNHLY; CDR2 reads FYNNEI. V gene TRBV2 combines with J gene TRBJ2-1, with 11 nucleotides matching TRBD2. The material was unstimulated CD4+ T cells sorted from spleen or lymph node cells, obtained before intestinal transplant. This sequence was found in a human donor who received an intestinal transplant. CDR3 sequence: CASSVQLAGEVIHNEQFF. The CDR3 DNA follows: TGTGCCAGCAGTGTTCAACTAGCGGGAGAAGTCATCCACAATGAGCAGTTCTTC.